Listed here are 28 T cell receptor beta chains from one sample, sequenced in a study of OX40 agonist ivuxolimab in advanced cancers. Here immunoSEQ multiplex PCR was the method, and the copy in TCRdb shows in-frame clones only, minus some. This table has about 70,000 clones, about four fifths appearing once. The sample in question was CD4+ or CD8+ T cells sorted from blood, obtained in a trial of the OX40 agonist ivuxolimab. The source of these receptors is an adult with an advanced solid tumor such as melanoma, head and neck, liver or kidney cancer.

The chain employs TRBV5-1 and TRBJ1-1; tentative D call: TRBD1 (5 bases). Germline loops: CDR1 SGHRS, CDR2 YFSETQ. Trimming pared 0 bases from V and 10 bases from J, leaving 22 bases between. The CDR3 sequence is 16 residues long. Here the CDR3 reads CASSLGDRDSHEGAFF. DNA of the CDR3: TGCGCCAGCAGCTTGGGAGACCGGGACTCCCATGAGGGAGCTTTCTTT.

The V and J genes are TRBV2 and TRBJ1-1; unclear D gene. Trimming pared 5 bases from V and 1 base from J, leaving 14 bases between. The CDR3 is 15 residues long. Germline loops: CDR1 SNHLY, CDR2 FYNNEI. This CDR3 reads CASSPHGAANTEAFF. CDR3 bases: TGTGCCAGCAGTCCTCATGGAGCGGCGAACACTGAAGCTTTCTTT.

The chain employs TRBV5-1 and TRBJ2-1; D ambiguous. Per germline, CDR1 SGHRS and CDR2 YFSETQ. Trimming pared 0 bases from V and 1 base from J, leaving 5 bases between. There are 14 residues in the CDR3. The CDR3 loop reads CASSLEGSYNEQFF. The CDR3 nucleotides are TGCGCCAGCAGCTTGGAGGGATCCTACAATGAGCAGTTCTTC.

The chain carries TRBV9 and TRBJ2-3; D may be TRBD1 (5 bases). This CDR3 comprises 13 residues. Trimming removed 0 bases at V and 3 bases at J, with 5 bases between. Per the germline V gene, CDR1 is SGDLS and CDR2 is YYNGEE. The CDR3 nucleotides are TGTGCCAGCAGCGTAGAGGGGACAGATACGCAGTATTTT. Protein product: CASSVEGTDTQYF.

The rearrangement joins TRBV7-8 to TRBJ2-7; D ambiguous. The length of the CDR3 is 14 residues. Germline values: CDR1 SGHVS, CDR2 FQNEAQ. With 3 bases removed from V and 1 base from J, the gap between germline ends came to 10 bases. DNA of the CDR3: TGTGCCAGCAGCTTCCAATTCTCTTCCTACGAGCAGTACTTC. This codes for CASSFQFSSYEQYF.

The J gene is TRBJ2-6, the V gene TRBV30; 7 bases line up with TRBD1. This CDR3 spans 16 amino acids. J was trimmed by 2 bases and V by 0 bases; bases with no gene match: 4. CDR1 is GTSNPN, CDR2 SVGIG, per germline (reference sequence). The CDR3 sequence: CAWSVETGTGANVLTF. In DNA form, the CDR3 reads TGTGCCTGGAGTGTAGAGACAGGGACTGGGGCCAACGTCCTGACTTTC.

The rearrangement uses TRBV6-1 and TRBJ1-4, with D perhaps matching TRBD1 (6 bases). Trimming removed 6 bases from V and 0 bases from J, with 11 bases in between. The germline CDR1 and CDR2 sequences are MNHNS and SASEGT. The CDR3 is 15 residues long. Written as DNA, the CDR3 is TGTGCCAGCAGCCCGGCAGGGGCAACTAATGAAAAACTGTTTTTT. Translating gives CASSPAGATNEKLFF.

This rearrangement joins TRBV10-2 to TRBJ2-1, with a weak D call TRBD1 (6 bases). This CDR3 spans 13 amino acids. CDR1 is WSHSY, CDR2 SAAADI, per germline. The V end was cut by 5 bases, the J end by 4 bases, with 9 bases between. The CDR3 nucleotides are TGCGCCAGCAGTCTGGACAGATACAATGAGCAGTTCTTC. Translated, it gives CASSLDRYNEQFF.

CDR3 in amino acids: CASSWGRDSPLHF. CDR3 sequence (DNA): TGCGCCAGCAGCTGGGGACGTGACTCACCCCTCCACTTT. V and J are TRBV4-3 and TRBJ1-6; D possibly corresponds to TRBD1 (5 bases). The V gene's germline CDR1 is LGHNA and CDR2 YSLEER. V lost 5 bases and J lost 10, with 12 bases in between. This CDR3 spans 13 amino acids.

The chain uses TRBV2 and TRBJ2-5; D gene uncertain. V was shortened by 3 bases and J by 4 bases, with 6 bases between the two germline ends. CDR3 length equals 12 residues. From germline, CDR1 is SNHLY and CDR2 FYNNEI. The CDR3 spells CASSDYPETQYF. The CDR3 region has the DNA TGTGCCAGCAGTGACTATCCAGAGACCCAGTACTTC.

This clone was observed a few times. CDR3 region: CASSQVGGGPSYNEQFF. CDR3 DNA: TGCGCCAGCAGCCAAGTAGGAGGGGGGCCCTCCTACAATGAGCAGTTCTTC. This chain joins TRBV4-1 and TRBJ2-1, with D perhaps TRBD1 or TRBD2 (6 bases each). Germline V gene data show CDR1 as MGHRA and CDR2 as YSYEKL. CDR3 length: 17 residues. V shed 1 base and J shed 0 bases, with 13 bases lying between them.

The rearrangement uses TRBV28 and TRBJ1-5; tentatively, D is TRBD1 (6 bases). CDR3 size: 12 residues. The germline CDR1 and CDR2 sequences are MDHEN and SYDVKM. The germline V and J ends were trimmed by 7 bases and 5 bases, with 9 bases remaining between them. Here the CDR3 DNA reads TGTGCCAGCAAGGGGGATGATCAGCCCCAGCATTTT. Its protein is CASKGDDQPQHF.

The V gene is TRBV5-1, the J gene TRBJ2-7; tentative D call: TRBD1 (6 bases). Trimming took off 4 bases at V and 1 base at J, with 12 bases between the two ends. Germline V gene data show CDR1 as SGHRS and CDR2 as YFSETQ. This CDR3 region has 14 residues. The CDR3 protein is CASSPGTYSYEQYF. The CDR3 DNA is TGCGCCAGCAGCCCTGGGACATATTCCTACGAGCAGTACTTC.

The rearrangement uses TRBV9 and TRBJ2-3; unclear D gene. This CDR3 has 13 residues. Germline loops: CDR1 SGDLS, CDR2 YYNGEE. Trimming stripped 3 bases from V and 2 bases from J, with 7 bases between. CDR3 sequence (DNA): TGTGCCAGCAGCGATCGGGTCACAGATACGCAGTATTTT. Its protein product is CASSDRVTDTQYF. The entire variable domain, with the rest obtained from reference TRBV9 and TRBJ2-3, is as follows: DSGVTQTPKHLITATGQRVTLRCSPRSGDLSVYWYQQSLDQGLQFLIQYYNGEERAKGNILERFSAQQFPDLHSELNLSSLELGDSALYFCASSDRVTDTQYFGPGTRLTVL.

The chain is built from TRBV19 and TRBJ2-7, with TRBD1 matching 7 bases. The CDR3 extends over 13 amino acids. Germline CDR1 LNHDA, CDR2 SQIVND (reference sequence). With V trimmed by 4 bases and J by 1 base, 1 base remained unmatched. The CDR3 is CASSTGQSYEQYF. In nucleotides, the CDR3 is TGTGCCAGTAGTACGGGACAGTCCTACGAGCAGTACTTC.

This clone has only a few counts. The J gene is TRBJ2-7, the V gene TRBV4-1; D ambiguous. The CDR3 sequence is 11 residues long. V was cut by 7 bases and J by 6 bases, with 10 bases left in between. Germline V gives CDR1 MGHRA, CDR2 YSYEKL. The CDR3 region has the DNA TGCGCCAGCACCACCCACGGCGAGCAGTACGTC. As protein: CASTTHGEQYV.

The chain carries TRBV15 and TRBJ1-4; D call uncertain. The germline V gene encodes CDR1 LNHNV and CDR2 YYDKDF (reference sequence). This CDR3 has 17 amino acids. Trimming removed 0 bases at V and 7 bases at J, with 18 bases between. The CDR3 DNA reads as TGTGCCACCAGCAGAGACCCGTTGCTTTCCCCGGTTGAAAAACTGTTTTTT. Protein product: CATSRDPLLSPVEKLFF.

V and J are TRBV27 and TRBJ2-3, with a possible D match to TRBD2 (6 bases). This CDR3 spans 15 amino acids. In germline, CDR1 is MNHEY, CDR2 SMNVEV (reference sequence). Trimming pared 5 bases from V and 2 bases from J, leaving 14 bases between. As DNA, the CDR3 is TGTGCCAGCAGTCGCGAGACTAGTTACACAGATACGCAGTATTTT. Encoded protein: CASSRETSYTDTQYF.

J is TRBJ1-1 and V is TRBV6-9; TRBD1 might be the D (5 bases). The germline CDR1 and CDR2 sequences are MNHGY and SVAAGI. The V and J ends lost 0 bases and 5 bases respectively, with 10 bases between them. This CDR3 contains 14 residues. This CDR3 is CASSYSARGTEAFF. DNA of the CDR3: TGTGCCAGCAGTTATTCGGCCCGGGGGACTGAAGCTTTCTTT.

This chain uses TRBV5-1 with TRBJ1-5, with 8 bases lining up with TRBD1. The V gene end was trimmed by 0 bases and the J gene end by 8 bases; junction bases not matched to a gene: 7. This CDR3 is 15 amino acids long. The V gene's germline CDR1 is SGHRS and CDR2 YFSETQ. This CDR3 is CASSLGGTGAEPQHF. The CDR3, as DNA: TGCGCCAGCAGCTTGGGCGGGACAGGCGCTGAGCCCCAGCATTTT.

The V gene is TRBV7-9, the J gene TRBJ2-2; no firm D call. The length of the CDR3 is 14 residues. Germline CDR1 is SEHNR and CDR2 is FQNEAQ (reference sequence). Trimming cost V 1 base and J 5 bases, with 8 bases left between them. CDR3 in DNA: TGTGCCAGCAGCTTAGGGTTTCAGACCGGGGAGCTGTTTTTT. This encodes CASSLGFQTGELFF.

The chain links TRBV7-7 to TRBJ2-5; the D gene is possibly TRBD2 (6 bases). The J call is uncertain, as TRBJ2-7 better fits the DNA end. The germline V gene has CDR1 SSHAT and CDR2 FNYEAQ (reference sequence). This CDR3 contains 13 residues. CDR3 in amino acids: CARPGTGANEQYF. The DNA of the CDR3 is TGTGCCAGACCCGGGACTGGGGCCAACGAGCAGTACTTC.

This chain's CDR3 is CASSLANYGYTF. The CDR3 DNA follows: TGTGCCAGCAGTTTAGCTAACTATGGCTACACCTTC. The chain joins TRBV28 to TRBJ1-2; D call uncertain. Deletions cut 2 bases from V and 0 bases from J, with 1 base between. CDR1 MDHEN and CDR2 SYDVKM come from the germline V gene. CDR3 size: 12 residues.

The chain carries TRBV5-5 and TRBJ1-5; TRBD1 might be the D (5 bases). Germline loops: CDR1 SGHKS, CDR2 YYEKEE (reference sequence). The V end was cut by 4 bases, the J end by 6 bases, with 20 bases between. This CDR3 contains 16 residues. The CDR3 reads CASSRDLFHVGQPQHF. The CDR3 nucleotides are TGTGCCAGCAGCAGGGACCTATTTCACGTTGGTCAGCCCCAGCATTTT.

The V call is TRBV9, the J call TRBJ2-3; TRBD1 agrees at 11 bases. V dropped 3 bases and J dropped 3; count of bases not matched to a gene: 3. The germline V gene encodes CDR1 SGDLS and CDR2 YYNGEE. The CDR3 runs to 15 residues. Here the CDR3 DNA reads TGTGCCAGCAGCGCCGGGACAGGGGGGACAGATACGCAGTATTTT. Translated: CASSAGTGGTDTQYF.

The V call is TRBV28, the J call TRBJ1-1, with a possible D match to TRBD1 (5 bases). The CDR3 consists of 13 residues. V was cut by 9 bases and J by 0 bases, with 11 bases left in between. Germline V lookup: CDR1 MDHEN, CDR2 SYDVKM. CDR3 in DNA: TGTGCCAGTGAGACAGTCATGAACACTGAAGCTTTCTTT. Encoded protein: CASETVMNTEAFF. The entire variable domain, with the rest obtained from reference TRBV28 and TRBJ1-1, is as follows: DVKVTQSSRYLVKRTGEKVFLECVQDMDHENMFWYRQDPGLGLRLIYFSYDVKMKEKGDIPEGYSVSREKKERFSLILESASTNQTSMYLCASETVMNTEAFFGQGTRLTVV.

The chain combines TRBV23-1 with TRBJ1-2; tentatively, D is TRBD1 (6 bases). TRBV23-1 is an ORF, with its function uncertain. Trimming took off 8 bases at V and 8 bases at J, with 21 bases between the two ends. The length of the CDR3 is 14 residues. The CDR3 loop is CASVPRRGGPGYTF. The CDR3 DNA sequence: TGCGCCAGCGTCCCAAGGAGGGGGGGCCCCGGCTACACCTTC.

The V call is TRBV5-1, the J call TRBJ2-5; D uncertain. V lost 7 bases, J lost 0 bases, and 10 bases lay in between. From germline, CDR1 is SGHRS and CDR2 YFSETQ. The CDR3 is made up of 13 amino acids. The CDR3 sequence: CASGPSNQETQYF. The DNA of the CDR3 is TGCGCCAGCGGTCCCTCTAACCAAGAGACCCAGTACTTC.